This paragraph reports one TCR beta chain. CDR1 is ENHRY, CDR2 SYGVKD, per germline. The CDR3 length is 14 residues. Trimming cost V 3 bases and J 0 bases, with 5 bases left between them. The sample is drawn from a study of blood T cell repertoires in COVID-19. Study context: T cells, B-cell-depleted T cells, or PBMCs supplied cDNA or gDNA.

The assay was immunoSEQ multiplex PCR, and TCRdb's table has in-frame clones only and misses some. The repertoire holds 70,000 or so clones, with approximately 90% as singletons. The clonotype was recovered from a human donor in a cohort sampled during active COVID-19. The chain carries TRBV10-3 and TRBJ1-4; maybe TRBD1 (5 bases). Input material: peripheral blood. The CDR3 spells CAISDRATNEKLFF. Here the CDR3 DNA reads TGTGCCATCAGTGACAGGGCAACTAATGAAAAACTGTTTTTT.